Presented here are 27 T cell receptor beta chains from one specimen sequenced in a study of regulatory T cells in long-lasting Graves disease. The TCR beta library used iRepertoire HTBI primers with Arm-PCR amplification of CDR3. In TCRdb, the multiplex PCR reads were re-called with MiXCR into one record per CDR3 protein. The table lists approximately 400,000 distinct CDR3 sequences, around 21% of them singletons. Sample time point: persistent/refractory GD, antithyroid drugs over 5 years with positive TRAb. The authors made the TCR library using RNA they extracted from PBMCs. The sample in question was peripheral blood mononuclear cells (PBMCs), obtained when the disease was refractory, from a patient treated with antithyroid drugs. Receptors were obtained from a female donor with Graves disease.

There are a few counts of this clonotype. This chain links TRBV6-2 or TRBV6-3 with TRBJ2-3, with 10 bases lining up with TRBD2. V shed 2 bases and J 2 bases; nucleotides not matched to a gene: 7. Germline CDR1 MNHEY, CDR2 SVGEGT. The CDR3 totals 17 residues. CDR3 DNA: TGTGCCAGCAGTTACAGTAGAGGGACTAGCGACACAGATACGCAGTATTTT. Protein product: CASSYSRGTSDTDTQYF.

This clonotype was counted ten times or more. The chain joins TRBV3-1 to TRBJ2-5; D remains ambiguous. The CDR3 is 15 residues long. With 3 bases removed from V and 2 bases from J, the gap between germline ends came to 13 bases. Germline CDR1 is LGHDT and CDR2 is YNNKEL (reference sequence). In DNA, the CDR3 is TGTGCCAGCAGCCACGATTTTTCACGGCAAGAGACCCAGTACTTC. This translates into CASSHDFSRQETQYF.

The chain has TRBV7-2 and TRBJ1-3, with 9 nucleotides matching TRBD1. The CDR3 consists of 17 residues. V lost 5 bases, J lost 2 bases, and 10 bases stayed unmatched. Germline V gene lookup returns CDR1 SGHTA and CDR2 FQGNSA. CDR3 residues: CASSAGTGKGAGNTIYF. DNA of the CDR3: TGTGCCAGCAGCGCCGGGACAGGGAAGGGAGCTGGAAACACCATATATTTT.

This clonotype was seen at least ten times. The gene calls are TRBV3-1 and TRBJ1-6; 7 bases align to TRBD1. Germline CDR1 LGHDT, CDR2 YNNKEL (reference sequence). This CDR3 has 15 residues. After removal of 0 bases from V and 14 bases from J, the junction contained 10 bases not matched to a gene. The CDR3 DNA reads as TGTGCCAGCAGCCAAGATGCCTTGACAGGGAGGACCCTCCACTTT. It specifies CASSQDALTGRTLHF.

CDR3 amino acids: CASRRGQGIASPLHF. CDR3 sequence (DNA): TGTGCCAGCAGACGGGGACAGGGGATCGCATCACCCCTCCACTTT. V is TRBV6-1 and J is TRBJ1-6; 10 nucleotides agree with TRBD1. Germline CDR1 MNHNS, CDR2 SASEGT. V was clipped by 6 bases and J by 10 bases; unmatched bases: 9. CDR3 length: 15 residues.

A remark on this clonotype: This CDR3 is missing its conserved last phenylalanine or tryptophan, likely due to a read error. The CDR3 is CASSLLTVSGNTIYL. The CDR3 bases are TGTGCCAGCAGCCTATTGACAGTCAGTGGAAACACCATATATCTT. The chain joins TRBV28 to TRBJ1-3; D is possibly TRBD1 (5 bases). The V end lost 6 bases, the J end lost 3 bases, and 15 bases lay between the germline ends. The CDR3 length is 15 residues. In germline, CDR1 is MDHEN, CDR2 SYDVKM.

The chain joins TRBV6-9 to TRBJ2-6; possibly TRBD2 for D (5 bases). V shed 3 bases and J shed 2 bases, with 11 bases lying between them. In germline, CDR1 is MNHGY, CDR2 SVAAGI. The CDR3 totals 16 residues. CDR3 nucleotides: TGTGCCAGCAGTTACTCTCCGGGGACTGGGGCCAACGTCCTGACTTTC. This gives the protein CASSYSPGTGANVLTF.

Many counts were recorded for this clonotype. The chain has TRBV20-1 and TRBJ2-7, with TRBD2 matching over 11 bases. From germline, CDR1 is DFQATT and CDR2 SNEGSKA (reference sequence). CDR3 size: 16 residues. Trimming removed 4 bases from V and 7 bases from J; junction bases left unmatched: 15. The CDR3 nucleotides are TGCAGTGCTACGTCAACCGGGACTAGCGGAACTGCGGAGCAGTACTTC. Translated: CSATSTGTSGTAEQYF.

About this clonotype itself: This may be a read error, as it is one base from a much larger clone. The rearrangement joins TRBV12-3 or TRBV12-4 to TRBJ1-1, with TRBD1 matching over 7 bases. The CDR3 loop spans 16 amino acids. The ends lost 6 bases at V and 0 bases at J; junction bases unmatched: 10. This CDR3 reads CASRSGGDVLNTEAFF. The CDR3 bases are TGTGCCAGCAGGTCAGGGGGTGATGTTCTGAACACTGAAGCTTTCTTT.

This clonotype has a count of ten or more. The chain is built from TRBV10-3 and TRBJ2-5; 7 nucleotides line up with TRBD2. The CDR3 consists of 13 residues. CDR1 is ENHRY, CDR2 SYGVKD, per germline. J gave up 5 bases and V 3 bases, and 3 bases lay outside the gene matches. The CDR3, as DNA: TGTGCCATCAGTGATCTGGGGGGGGAGACCCAGTACTTC. It specifies CAISDLGGETQYF.

Only a few counts were recorded for this clonotype. The chain couples TRBV30 to TRBJ1-1; D is perhaps TRBD1 (6 bases). Germline assignment: CDR1 GTSNPN and CDR2 SVGIG (reference sequence). V lost 2 bases and J 4 bases, leaving 14 bases between the germline ends. The CDR3 loop spans 14 amino acids. This chain's CDR3 is CAWSKQGGGTEAFF. DNA of the CDR3: TGTGCCTGGAGTAAACAGGGAGGGGGCACTGAAGCTTTCTTT.

A few counts support this clonotype. The chain carries TRBV24-1 and TRBJ2-6; 7 nucleotides line up with TRBD1. V lost 0 bases, J lost 3 bases, and 7 bases stayed unmatched. Germline CDR1 KGHDR, CDR2 SFDVKD. The CDR3 spans 18 residues. For the CDR3, the DNA is TGTGCCACCAGTGATTTGGACAGGGAGAGTAATGGGGCCAACGTCCTGACTTTC. Amino acids: CATSDLDRESNGANVLTF.

This clonotype was seen only once. This chain uses TRBV5-1 with TRBJ1-3; D remains ambiguous. CDR1 and CDR2 from the germline V gene are SGHRS and YFSETQ. The CDR3 length is 15 residues. V was shortened by 4 bases and J by 4 bases, with 15 bases between the two germline ends. The chain's CDR3 is CASSPSAGGGNTIYF. In DNA form, the CDR3 reads TGCGCCAGCAGCCCATCCGCAGGCGGGGGAAACACCATATATTTT.

This clonotype was counted many times. This chain links TRBV2 with TRBJ2-2; 8 bases map to TRBD2. The CDR3 contains 14 residues. Germline V gene lookup returns CDR1 SNHLY and CDR2 FYNNEI. With 7 bases clipped from V and 6 bases from J, the junction kept 7 bases outside the gene matches. For the CDR3, the DNA is TGTGCCAGCAAACGAAGCGGGAGTGCCGGGGAGCTGTTTTTT. Residues: CASKRSGSAGELFF.

With regard to this clonotype: An end of the junction differs from the germline gene, which may be a read error. The chain couples TRBV7-2 to TRBJ2-7; 13 bases fit TRBD2. Germline CDR1 reads SGHTA; CDR2 reads FQGNSA. There are 18 residues in the CDR3. The CDR3 DNA reads TGTGCCAGCGGCTTGGCTACACCGGGACTAGCGGGAACCTACGAGCAGTACTTC. Protein product: CASGLATPGLAGTYEQYF.

The chain uses TRBV7-9 and TRBJ2-4, with D tentatively TRBD1 (6 bases). The germline V gene has CDR1 SEHNR and CDR2 FQNEAQ (reference sequence). The CDR3 has 14 residues. The V end lost 6 bases, the J end lost 7 bases, and 16 bases lay between the germline ends. The DNA of the CDR3 is TGTGCCAGCAGAGACACCGGGACACAGAACATTCAGTACTTC. As protein: CASRDTGTQNIQYF.

V is TRBV7-2 and J is TRBJ2-1, with D possibly matching TRBD2 (6 bases). This CDR3 has 11 amino acids. Between the trimmed V and J ends, which lost 6 bases and 7 bases, there was a span of 7 bases. Germline CDR1 SGHTA, CDR2 FQGNSA. The CDR3 region is CASSSGNEQFF. The CDR3 DNA reads as TGTGCCAGCAGTAGCGGAAATGAGCAGTTCTTC.

The chain couples TRBV20-1 to TRBJ2-3; maybe TRBD2 (6 bases). Germline values: CDR1 DFQATT, CDR2 SNEGSKA (reference sequence). V gave up 2 bases and J gave up 5 bases, with 8 bases separating them. This CDR3 comprises 12 residues. The CDR3 here is CSARMRGDTQYF. CDR3 in DNA: TGCAGTGCTAGAATGCGGGGAGATACGCAGTATTTT.

The J gene is TRBJ2-7, the V gene TRBV30; D perhaps matches TRBD2 (6 bases). Trimming stripped 1 base from V and 7 bases from J, with 11 bases between. The CDR3 contains 12 residues. Per the germline V gene, CDR1 is GTSNPN and CDR2 is SVGIG (reference sequence). DNA of the CDR3: TGTGCCTGGAGTGACGGGGGAATTGAGCAGTACTTC. The encoded protein is CAWSDGGIEQYF.

This clonotype was seen repeatedly, ten times or more. The chain uses TRBV6-1 and TRBJ1-2; the match to TRBD1 covers 9 bases. Germline V gene lookup returns CDR1 MNHNS and CDR2 SASEGT. The CDR3 spans 15 residues. The junction had 6 bases not matched to a gene; V was cut back by 5 bases and J by 2 bases. The CDR3 region has the DNA TGTGCCAGCAGTCGAGGACAGGGGAAGAACTATGGCTACACCTTC. Amino acid sequence: CASSRGQGKNYGYTF.

This clonotype was recorded many times. The V gene is TRBV11-2, the J gene TRBJ2-7; TRBD2 aligns across 7 bases. Per germline, CDR1 SGHAT and CDR2 FQNNGV. The CDR3 contains 16 residues. V shed 4 bases and J 0 bases; nucleotides not matched to a gene: 9. For the CDR3, the DNA is TGTGCCAGCAGCTACGGGGGAAGCGGGGTCTCCTACGAGCAGTACTTC. Translated: CASSYGGSGVSYEQYF.

This clonotype appeared a few times. The chain links TRBV6-2 or TRBV6-3 to TRBJ2-7, with unresolved D. This CDR3 region has 13 residues. Per germline, CDR1 MNHEY and CDR2 SVGEGT. V dropped 0 bases and J dropped 5 bases, with 8 bases sitting between them. The CDR3 region has the DNA TGTGCCAGCAGTTACTCTTTATGGGACGAGCAGTACTTC. This encodes CASSYSLWDEQYF.

This clonotype was detected many times. The J gene is TRBJ2-7, the V gene TRBV20-1, with 11 bases matching TRBD1. V lost 3 bases, J lost 5 bases, and 6 bases stayed unmatched. CDR3 length equals 14 residues. Germline-derived CDR1 and CDR2 are DFQATT and SNEGSKA (reference sequence). The CDR3 DNA is TGCAGTGCTAGGGGACAGGGGGATAGAAACGAGCAGTACTTC. It specifies CSARGQGDRNEQYF.

This clonotype has a handful of counts. This chain uses TRBV7-9 with TRBJ2-2; 8 nucleotides agree with TRBD2. The CDR3 runs to 20 residues. Losses at the gene ends were 5 bases for V and 9 bases for J; bases not matched to a gene: 26. Germline V gene data show CDR1 as SEHNR and CDR2 as FQNEAQ (reference sequence). The CDR3 here is CASSGTLAGPIAGRVRELFF. The CDR3 bases are TGTGCCAGCAGCGGAACCCTCGCAGGGCCGATAGCGGGAAGGGTCCGGGAGCTGTTTTTT.

This sequence joins TRBV7-2 and TRBJ2-5, with D perhaps matching TRBD1 (5 bases). Trimming pared 0 bases from V and 5 bases from J, leaving 13 bases between. The germline V gene encodes CDR1 SGHTA and CDR2 FQGNSA. This CDR3 is built from 15 residues. The CDR3 region is CASSLAPTSGETQYF. DNA of the CDR3: TGTGCCAGCAGCTTAGCTCCTACCTCAGGGGAGACCCAGTACTTC.

As regards this clonotype: Since a far larger clone is one base different, this is likely a read error. The chain recombines TRBV7-2 with TRBJ2-5; no reliable D call. Germline V gene lookup returns CDR1 SGHTA and CDR2 FQGNSA. The CDR3 contains 16 residues. The CDR3 here is CASSLTGRSQQETRYF. The CDR3 DNA follows: TGTGCCAGCAGCCTAACTGGACGGAGCCAACAAGAGACCCGGTACTTC. Together with reference TRBV7-2 and TRBJ2-5, the CDR3 gives the full variable domain: GAGVSQSPSNKVTEKGKDVELRCDPISGHTALYWYRQSLGQGLEFLIYFQGNSAPDKSGLPSDRFSAERTGGSVSTLTIQRTQQEDSAVYLCASSLTGRSQQETRYFGPGTRLLVL.

This clonotype was recorded many times. This chain links TRBV7-9 with TRBJ2-7; 7 nucleotides align to TRBD2. V lost 10 bases to trimming and J lost 2 bases; unmatched junction nucleotides: 8. The CDR3 is made up of 13 amino acids. In germline, CDR1 is SEHNR, CDR2 FQNEAQ (reference sequence). CDR3 sequence reads: CATRGDGAYEQYF. CDR3 DNA sequence: TGTGCCACCCGGGGGGACGGAGCCTACGAGCAGTACTTC. The complete variable domain, with remaining parts taken from reference TRBV7-9 and TRBJ2-7, reads DTGVSQNPRHKITKRGQNVTFRCDPISEHNRLYWYRQTLGQGPEFLTYFQNEAQLEKSRLLSDRFSAERPKGSFSTLEIQRTEQGDSAMYLCATRGDGAYEQYFGPGTRLTVT.